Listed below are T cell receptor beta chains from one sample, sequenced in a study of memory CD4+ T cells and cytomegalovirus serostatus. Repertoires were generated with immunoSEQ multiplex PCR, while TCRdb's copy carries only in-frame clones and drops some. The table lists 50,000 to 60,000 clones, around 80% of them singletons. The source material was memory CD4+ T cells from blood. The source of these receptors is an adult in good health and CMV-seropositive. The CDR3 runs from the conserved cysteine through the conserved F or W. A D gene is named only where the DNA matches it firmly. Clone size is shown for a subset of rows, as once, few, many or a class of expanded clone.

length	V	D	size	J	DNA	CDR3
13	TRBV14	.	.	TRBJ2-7	TGTGCCAGCAGCCAAGCCGGCGGGAACGAGCAGTACTTC	CASSQAGGNEQYF
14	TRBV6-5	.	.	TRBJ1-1	TGTGCCAGCAGAGCAGGGTTAATAGGCACTGAAGCTTTCTTT	CASRAGLIGTEAFF
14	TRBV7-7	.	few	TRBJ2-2	TGTGCCAGCAGCTCCCAGGGAGACACCGGGGAGCTGTTTTTT	CASSSQGDTGELFF
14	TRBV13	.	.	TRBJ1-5	TGTGCCAGCAGCCGGGGGGCTTCGAATCAGCCCCAGCATTTT	CASSRGASNQPQHF
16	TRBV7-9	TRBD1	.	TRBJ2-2	TGTGCCAGCAGCTCCGAAACAGGGGGGAACACCGGGGAGCTGTTTTTT	CASSSETGGNTGELFF
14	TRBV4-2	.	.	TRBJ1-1	TGTGCCAGCAGCCACCCCGACTCCTCCGGGTTAGCTTTCTTT	CASSHPDSSGLAFF
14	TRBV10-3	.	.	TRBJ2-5	TGTGCCATCAGGGAGGGACAGTTCCAAGAGACCCAGTACTTC	CAIREGQFQETQYF
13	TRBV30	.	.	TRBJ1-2	TGTGCCTGGAGTCTTCCGGGGGCGGTAGGCTACACCTTC	CAWSLPGAVGYTF
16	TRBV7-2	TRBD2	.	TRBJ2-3	TGTGCCAGCAGCTTAGGACTACCGGCGGGAGGAGCTACGCAGTATTTT	CASSLGLPAGGATQYF
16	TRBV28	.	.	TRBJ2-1	TGTGCCAGCAGTTCTCAACCCGGGACAATAACCAATGAGCAGTTCTTC	CASSSQPGTITNEQFF
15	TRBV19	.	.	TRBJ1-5	TGTGCCAGTAGTATCTTCTCCCCAGGGAATCAGCCCCAGCATTTT	CASSIFSPGNQPQHF
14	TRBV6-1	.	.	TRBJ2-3	TGTGCCAGCAGGGGGGACCTGCGGGCAGATACGCAGTATTTT	CASRGDLRADTQYF
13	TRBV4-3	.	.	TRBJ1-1	TGCGCCAGCAGCCAAGTTTACGGGACTGAAGCTTTCTTT	CASSQVYGTEAFF
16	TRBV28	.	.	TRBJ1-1	TGTGCCAGCAGCTCGGGGGGGGTAGACCCCAACACTGAAGCTTTCTTT	CASSSGGVDPNTEAFF
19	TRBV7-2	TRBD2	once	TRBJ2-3	TGTGCCAGCAGCTTAAAGAACGCAGGGAGCGGGGGGGCGGTAGATACGCAGTATTTT	CASSLKNAGSGGAVDTQYF
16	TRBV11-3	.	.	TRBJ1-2	TGTGCCAGCAGCTTATTAAAAACAGGGCGTGGGTATGGCTACACCTTC	CASSLLKTGRGYGYTF
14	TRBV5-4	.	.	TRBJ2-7	TGTGCCAGCAGCTTGCGGTCGATATCCTACGAGCAGTACTTC	CASSLRSISYEQYF
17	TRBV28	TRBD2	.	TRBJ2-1	TGTGCCAGCAGTTTAGTTGGGGGACTAGCGGGACATAATGAGCAGTTCTTC	CASSLVGGLAGHNEQFF
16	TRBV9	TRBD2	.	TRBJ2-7	TGTGCCAGCAGCGTAGCCCCCCGGGAGGGCCGCTACGAGCAGTACTTC	CASSVAPREGRYEQYF
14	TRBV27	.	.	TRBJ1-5	TGTGCCAGCAGTTTATCTCAGGGGTCCCAGCCCCAGCATTTT	CASSLSQGSQPQHF
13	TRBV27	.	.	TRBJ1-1	TGTGCCAGCAGTTTAAGGGGCAGTACTGAAGCTTTCTTT	CASSLRGSTEAFF
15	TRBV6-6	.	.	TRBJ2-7	TGTGCCAGCAGGGCAAGACAAAGTGCCTCCTACGAGCAGTACTTC	CASRARQSASYEQYF
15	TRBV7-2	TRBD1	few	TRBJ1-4	TGTGCCAGCAGCTCGTCCTATGGGACAGTAGGAAAACTGTTTTTT	CASSSSYGTVGKLFF
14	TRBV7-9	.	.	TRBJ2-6	TGTGCCAGCAGCCCACGGGGTGGGGCCAACGTCCTGACTTTC	CASSPRGGANVLTF
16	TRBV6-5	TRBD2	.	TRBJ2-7	TGTGCCAGCAGTTATTCGCGGGGGGGGGTCTCCTACGAGCAGTACTTC	CASSYSRGGVSYEQYF
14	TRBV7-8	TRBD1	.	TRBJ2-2	TGTGCCAGCACCCCGGACAGGGTCACCGGGGAGCTGTTTTTT	CASTPDRVTGELFF
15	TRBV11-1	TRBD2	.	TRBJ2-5	TGTGCCAGCAGCTCAAGGACTAGCGGGCAAGAGACCCAGTACTTC	CASSSRTSGQETQYF
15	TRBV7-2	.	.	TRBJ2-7	TGTGCCAGCAGCTCCCGACCGTCCGCCTCCTACGAGCAGTACTTC	CASSSRPSASYEQYF
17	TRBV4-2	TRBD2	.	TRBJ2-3	TGTGCCAGCAGCCCTAGGACTAGCGGACCTAGCACAGATACGCAGTATTTT	CASSPRTSGPSTDTQYF
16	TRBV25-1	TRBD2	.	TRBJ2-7	TGTGCCAGCAGTGACTCCGGGGGGGACTACGGGTACGAGCAGTACTTC	CASSDSGGDYGYEQYF
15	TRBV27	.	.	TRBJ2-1	TGTGCCAGCAGTTTCGGACGGGGGGCGGACAATGAGCAGTTCTTC	CASSFGRGADNEQFF
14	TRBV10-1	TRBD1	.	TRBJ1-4	TGCGCCAGCAGGGTAACAGGGGAGAATGAAAAACTGTTTTTT	CASRVTGENEKLFF
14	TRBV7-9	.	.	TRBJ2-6	TGTGCCAGCAGCCTGCGCTCTGGGGCCAACGTCCTGACTTTC	CASSLRSGANVLTF
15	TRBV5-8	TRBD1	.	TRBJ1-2	TGTGCCAGCAGCTCCCTCCCGACAGGGAACTATGGCTACACCTTC	CASSSLPTGNYGYTF
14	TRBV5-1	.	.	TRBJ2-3	TGCGCCAGCAGCTCGATAGCGGGCACAGATACGCAGTATTTT	CASSSIAGTDTQYF
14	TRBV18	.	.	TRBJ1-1	TGTGCCAGCTCAAACGCACAGAGGAACACTGAAGCTTTCTTT	CASSNAQRNTEAFF
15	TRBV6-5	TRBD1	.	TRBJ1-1	TGTGCCAGCAGTTACGCCCAGGGGGCTTCGACTGAAGCTTTCTTT	CASSYAQGASTEAFF